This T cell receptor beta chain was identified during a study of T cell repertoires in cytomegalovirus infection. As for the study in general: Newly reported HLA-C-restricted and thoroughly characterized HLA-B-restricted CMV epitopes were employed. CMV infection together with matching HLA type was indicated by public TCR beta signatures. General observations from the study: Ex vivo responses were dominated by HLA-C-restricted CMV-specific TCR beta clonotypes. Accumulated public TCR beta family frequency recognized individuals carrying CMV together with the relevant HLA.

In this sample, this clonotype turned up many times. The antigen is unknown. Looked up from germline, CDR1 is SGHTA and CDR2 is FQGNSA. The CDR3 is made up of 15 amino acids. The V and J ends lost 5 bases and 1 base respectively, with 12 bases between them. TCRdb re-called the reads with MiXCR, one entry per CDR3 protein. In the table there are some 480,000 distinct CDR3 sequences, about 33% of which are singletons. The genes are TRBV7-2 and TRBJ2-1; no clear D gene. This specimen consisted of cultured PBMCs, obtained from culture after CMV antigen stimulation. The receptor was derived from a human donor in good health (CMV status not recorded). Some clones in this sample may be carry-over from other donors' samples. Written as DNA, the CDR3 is TGTGCCAGCAGCCCAACAGCGTCGTCCTACAATGAGCAGTTCTTC. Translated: CASSPTASSYNEQFF.